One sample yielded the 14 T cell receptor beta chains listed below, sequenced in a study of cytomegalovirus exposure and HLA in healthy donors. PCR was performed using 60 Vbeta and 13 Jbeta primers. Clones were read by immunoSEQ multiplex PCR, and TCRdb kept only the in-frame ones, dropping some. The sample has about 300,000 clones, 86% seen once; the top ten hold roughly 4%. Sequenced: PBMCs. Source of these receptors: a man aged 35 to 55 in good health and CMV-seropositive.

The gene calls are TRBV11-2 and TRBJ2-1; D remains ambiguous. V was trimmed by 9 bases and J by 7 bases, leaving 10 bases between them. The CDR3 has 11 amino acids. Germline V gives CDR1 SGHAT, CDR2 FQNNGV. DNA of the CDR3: TGTGCCAGTAGAGATCTTAATGAGCAGTTCTTC. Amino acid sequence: CASRDLNEQFF.

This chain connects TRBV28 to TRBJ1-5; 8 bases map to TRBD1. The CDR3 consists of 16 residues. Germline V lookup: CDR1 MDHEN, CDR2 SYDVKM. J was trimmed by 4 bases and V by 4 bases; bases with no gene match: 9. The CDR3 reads CASSSLGRGLNQPQHF. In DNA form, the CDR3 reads TGTGCCAGCAGTTCCCTCGGCAGGGGGCTAAATCAGCCCCAGCATTTT.

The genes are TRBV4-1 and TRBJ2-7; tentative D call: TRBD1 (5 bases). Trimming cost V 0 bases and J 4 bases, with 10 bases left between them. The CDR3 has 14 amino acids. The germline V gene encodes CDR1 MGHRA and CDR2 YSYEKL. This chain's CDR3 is CASSQEAQGYEQYF. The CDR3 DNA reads TGCGCCAGCAGCCAAGAAGCGCAGGGTTACGAGCAGTACTTC.

The CDR3 region is CASSTGVGQPQHF. DNA for the CDR3: TGTGCCAGCAGTACAGGGGTCGGTCAGCCCCAGCATTTT. This chain links TRBV27 with TRBJ1-5; the match to TRBD1 covers 7 bases. V was pared by 5 bases and J by 6 bases, with 4 bases of the junction left unmatched. The CDR3 spans 13 residues. CDR1 MNHEY and CDR2 SMNVEV come from the germline V gene (reference sequence).

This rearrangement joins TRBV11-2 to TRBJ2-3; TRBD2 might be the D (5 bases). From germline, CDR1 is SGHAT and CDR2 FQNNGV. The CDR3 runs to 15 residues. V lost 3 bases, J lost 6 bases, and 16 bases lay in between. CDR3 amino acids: CASSLQGGQADTQYF. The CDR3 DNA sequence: TGTGCCAGCAGCTTGCAAGGCGGGCAGGCGGATACGCAGTATTTT.

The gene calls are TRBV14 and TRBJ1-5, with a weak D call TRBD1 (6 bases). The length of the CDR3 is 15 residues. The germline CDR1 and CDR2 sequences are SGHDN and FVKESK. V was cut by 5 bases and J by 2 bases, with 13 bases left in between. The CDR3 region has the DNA TGTGCCAGCAGCGACGGAAAGGGGGGCAATCAGCCCCAGCATTTT. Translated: CASSDGKGGNQPQHF.

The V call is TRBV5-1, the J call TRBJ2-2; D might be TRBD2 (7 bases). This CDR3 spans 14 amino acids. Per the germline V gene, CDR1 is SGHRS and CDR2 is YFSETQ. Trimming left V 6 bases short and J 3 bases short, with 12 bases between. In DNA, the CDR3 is TGCGCCAGCACCCTAGGGGGGGACACCGGGGAGCTGTTTTTT. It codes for CASTLGGDTGELFF.

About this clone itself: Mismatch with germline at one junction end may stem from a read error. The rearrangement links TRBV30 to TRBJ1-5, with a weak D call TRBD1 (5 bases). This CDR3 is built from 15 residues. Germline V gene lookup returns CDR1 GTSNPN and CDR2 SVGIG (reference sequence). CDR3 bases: TGTGCCTGGAGTGTACTGGGGCAGGGCAAACAGCCCCAGCATTTT. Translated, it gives CAWSVLGQGKQPQHF.

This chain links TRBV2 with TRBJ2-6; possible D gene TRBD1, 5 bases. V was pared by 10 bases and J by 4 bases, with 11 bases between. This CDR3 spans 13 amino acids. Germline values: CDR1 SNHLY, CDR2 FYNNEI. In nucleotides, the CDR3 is TGTGCCAACCAGGGCGGAGGGGCCAACGTCCTGACTTTC. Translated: CANQGGGANVLTF.

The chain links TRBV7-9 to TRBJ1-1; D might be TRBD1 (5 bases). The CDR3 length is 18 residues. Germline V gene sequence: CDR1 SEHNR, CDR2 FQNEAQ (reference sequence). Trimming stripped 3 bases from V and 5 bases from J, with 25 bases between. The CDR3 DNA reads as TGTGCCAGCAGCTTTTATATTGGGGGAGGGCAAAAAGGAACTGAAGCTTTCTTT. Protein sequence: CASSFYIGGGQKGTEAFF.

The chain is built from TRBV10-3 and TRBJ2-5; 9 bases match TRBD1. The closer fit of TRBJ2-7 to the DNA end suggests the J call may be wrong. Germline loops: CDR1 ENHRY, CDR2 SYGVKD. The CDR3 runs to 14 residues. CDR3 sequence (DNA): TGTGCCATCAGTGAGTGGGGACAGGGCAACGAGCAGTACTTC. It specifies CAISEWGQGNEQYF.

CDR3 sequence: CASSTGLAGGNYNEQFF. The DNA for the CDR3 is TGTGCCAGCAGCACCGGACTAGCGGGAGGAAATTACAATGAGCAGTTCTTC. The gene calls are TRBV5-4 and TRBJ2-1, with 14 bases that match TRBD2. The CDR3 is 17 amino acids. Germline V gene lookup returns CDR1 SGHNT and CDR2 YYREEE (reference sequence). Losses at the gene ends were 4 bases for V and 4 bases for J; bases not matched to a gene: 7.

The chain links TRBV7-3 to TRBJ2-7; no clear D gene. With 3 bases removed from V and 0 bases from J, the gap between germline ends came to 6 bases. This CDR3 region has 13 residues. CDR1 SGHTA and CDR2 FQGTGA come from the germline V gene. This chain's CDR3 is CASSFDISYEQYF. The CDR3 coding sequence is TGTGCCAGCAGCTTTGACATCTCCTACGAGCAGTACTTC.

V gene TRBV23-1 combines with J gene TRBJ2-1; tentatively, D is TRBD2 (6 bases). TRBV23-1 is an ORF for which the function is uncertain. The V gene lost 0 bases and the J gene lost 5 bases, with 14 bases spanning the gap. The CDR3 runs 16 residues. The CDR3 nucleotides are TGCGCCAGCAGTCAATCCAGCACTAGCACCCACAATGAGCAGTTCTTC. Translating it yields CASSQSSTSTHNEQFF.